The clone carrying this TCR beta chain occurred a few times. Its antigen remains unknown. The data are from a study of naive and memory T cell subsets. Findings and limits, study-wide: Gini index rose across naive, CM, EM and EMRA in CD4 and CD8. No ground truth validated the naive and memory repertoire findings.

Both TRBC1 and TRBC2 were covered by a beta constant-region primer of two equimolar oligonucleotides. TCRdb used MiXCR to reprocess the UMI-ligation and nested PCR reads, holding one entry per CDR3 protein. The table lists about 85,000 distinct CDR3 sequences, less than 15% of them singletons. What was sequenced was central memory CD4+ T cells from blood. This receptor was obtained from a human donor in good health.

The CDR3 loop is CSVRGGISQPQHF. The CDR3 DNA is TGCAGCGTAAGGGGGGGCATCTCTCAGCCCCAGCATTTT. V and J are TRBV29-1 and TRBJ1-5; maybe TRBD1 (6 bases). This CDR3 spans 13 amino acids. The germline CDR1 and CDR2 sequences are SQVTM and ANQGSEA. The V gene lost 6 bases and the J gene lost 6 bases, with 15 bases spanning the gap.